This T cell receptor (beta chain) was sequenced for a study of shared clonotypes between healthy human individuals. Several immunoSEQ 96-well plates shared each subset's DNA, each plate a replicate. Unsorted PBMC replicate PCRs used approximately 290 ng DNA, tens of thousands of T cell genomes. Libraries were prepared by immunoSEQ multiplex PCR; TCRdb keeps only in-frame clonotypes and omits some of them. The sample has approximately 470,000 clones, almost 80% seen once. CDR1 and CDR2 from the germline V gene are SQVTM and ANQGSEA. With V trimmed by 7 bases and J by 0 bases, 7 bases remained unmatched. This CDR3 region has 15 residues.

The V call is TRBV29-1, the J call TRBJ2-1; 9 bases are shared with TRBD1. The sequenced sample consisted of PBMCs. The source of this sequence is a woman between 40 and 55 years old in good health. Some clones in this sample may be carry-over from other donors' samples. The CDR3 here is CSAGQGPDSYNEQFF. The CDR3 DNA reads TGCAGCGCTGGACAGGGGCCCGACTCCTACAATGAGCAGTTCTTC.